This T cell receptor (beta chain) was sequenced for a study of shared clonotypes between healthy human individuals. V shed 5 bases and J shed 0 bases, with 6 bases lying between them. This CDR3 comprises 13 residues. The germline gives CDR1 MDHEN, CDR2 SYDVKM. The table came from immunoSEQ multiplex PCR; TCRdb's copy has only in-frame clones and leaves some out. The sample has some 2 million clones; about 95% are singletons. CD45RO-negative, CCR7-selected cells formed the naive CD8 fraction, which excluded terminally differentiated effector memory CD45RA+ cells. This sequence originates from a man younger than 30 in good health. The rearrangement uses TRBV28 and TRBJ2-3; D is uncertain. What was sequenced was naive CD8+ T cells sorted from blood. The CDR3 DNA reads TGTGCCAGCAGTGCGGACAGCACAGATACGCAGTATTTT. Translated, it gives CASSADSTDTQYF.